This T cell receptor (beta chain) was sequenced during a study of CD8+ T cells in alopecia areata (dated by TCRdb to the late 2010s). Study-level background: The treated patients took part in an open-label pilot trial in which moderate-to-severe alopecia areata was treated with oral tofacitinib at 5 to 10 mg twice daily. TCRbeta CDR3 regions were amplified by immunoSEQ multiplex PCR with 35 Vbeta forward and 13 Jbeta reverse primers. Clonality in the scalp was compared among normal scalp (n=4), patchy alopecia areata scalp (n=8), and alopecia totalis/universalis scalp (n=8). RNA came from the PAXgene miRNA kit for fixed scalp, the miRNeasy kit for PBMCs, and the RNeasy kit for mouse skin. In both human patients and the C3H/HeJ mouse model, the study applied high-throughput TCRbeta sequencing to look at T cell clonal expansion in alopecia areata. Scalp tissue and sorted CD4+ and CD8+ peripheral blood T cells from patchy and totalis/universalis alopecia areata patients and from healthy controls were covered by human TCRbeta sequencing. Tofacitinib-treated patients had biopsies at baseline and at 4 and 24 weeks of treatment, with a later scalp biopsy in several patients. Tofacitinib was given for 6 to 18 months, followed by 6 months of follow-up off drug to assess delayed response and recurrence.

Worth noting for this clone: This receptor's antigen is unknown. No base qualities exist here, and no much larger clone lies one base off it.

CDR1 SGHAT and CDR2 FQNNGV are derived from the germline V gene. At the junction V is shortened by 3 bases and J by 5 bases, with 11 bases in between. Reading from cysteine to phenylalanine, the CDR3 counts 14 amino acids. Only the CDR3 DNA is retained, 42 bases long and in frame from the first base. What the study reported, not specific to this receptor: Unlike mouse skin, which is dominated by gammadelta T cells, normal human skin has resident alphabeta T cells that are also sequenced, and this complicates analysis of the scalp TCR repertoire. TCR sequences shared between patients were less clear than in mice, possibly partly because of HLA diversity in the patient population. Compared with normal scalp, lesional scalp had higher clonality and more expanded CD8+ clones, particularly in alopecia totalis/universalis, a pattern that suggests antigenic drive.

The method was the immunoSEQ multiplex PCR assay. For TCR sequencing, RNA was extracted from every sample and reverse transcribed into cDNA to serve as template. First-strand cDNA was synthesized with SuperScript III using a 2:1 mix of oligo-dT and random hexamers. A synthetic immune receptor repertoire was used to measure amplification bias, and any remaining bias was corrected computationally. Per the authors' processing: Raw reads were preprocessed for error removal, and CDR3 was defined according to IMGT conventions as running from the conserved cysteine to phenylalanine. Clonality was computed by normalizing Shannon entropy by log2 of the number of productive unique TCRs and subtracting the result from 1. Scalp TCRbeta sequences were cross-referenced with sorted blood CD4 and CD8 repertoires so that the CD4 or CD8 identity of scalp clones could be inferred. As stored in TCRdb, this immuneACCESS dataset retains in-frame rearrangements with V and J assigned. A fraction of the clones does not appear; measured against another copy, unresolved V genes explain less than half of the discrepancy, and the remainder lacks a known reason. V and J calls and clone size are given by that table; D and trimming were obtained from the DNA. The sample data list about 130,000 clones, and approximately 53% of these were observed just once. The ten biggest clones cover roughly 4.3% of the sample.

What this sample's time point label stands for: baseline before oral tofacitinib. Lesional scalp punch biopsies and peripheral blood were obtained from alopecia areata patients. PBMCs were separated by density centrifugation and stained for CD3, CD4 and CD8, after which CD4+ and CD8+ T cells were sorted on a FACSAria. This chain joins TRBV11-2 to TRBJ2-1, with the D gene call left open. This receptor was identified in a human donor with alopecia areata. The sequenced sample was CD4+ T cells sorted from blood, obtained at week 0. The CDR3 protein: CASSFNSADNEQFF. Here is the DNA: TGTGCCAGCAGCTTTAATTCGGCAGACAATGAGCAGTTCTTC. Reference TRBV11-2 and TRBJ2-1 genes cover what lies past the CDR3, so the full variable domain is EAGVAQSPRYKIIEKRQSVAFWCNPISGHATLYWYQQILGQGPKLLIQFQNNGVVDDSQLPKDRFSAERLKGVDSTLKIQPAKLEDSAVYLCASSFNSADNEQFFGPGTRLTVL.